This T cell receptor (beta chain) was sequenced in a study of OX40 agonist ivuxolimab in advanced cancers. Study details: Prior anti-PD-1, anti-PD-L1 or anti-CTLA-4 therapy did not bar entry, and 30% to 40% had some.

The assay was immunoSEQ multiplex PCR, and TCRdb's table has in-frame clones only and misses some. The repertoire holds roughly 63,000 clones, with 89% as singletons. V gave up 5 bases and J gave up 5 bases; unmatched junction bases: 4. This CDR3 is built from 14 residues. Germline loops: CDR1 SGHAT, CDR2 FQNNGV. The sample here was CD4+ or CD8+ T cells sorted from blood, taken in a trial of the OX40 agonist ivuxolimab. V is TRBV11-2 and J is TRBJ2-5; 11 bases align to TRBD2. The source of this sequence is an adult with an advanced solid tumor such as melanoma, head and neck, liver or kidney cancer. The CDR3 DNA follows: TGTGCCAGCAGCACGACTAGCGGGGCGGAGACCCAGTACTTC. The encoded protein is CASSTTSGAETQYF.